This TCR beta chain was identified during a study of T cells in localized non-small cell lung cancer. General study results and limits: Among the tissues sampled, uninvolved adjacent lung had the highest T cell clonality, above tumor. Patients showing higher blood T cell density tended to see longer overall survival. Because only a single region of the tumor was sequenced, heterogeneity remains possible. Across samples, adjacent lung featured a median roughly 50 of the top 100 tumor clones.

Notes on this clone: The target antigen is unknown.

Repertoires were generated with immunoSEQ multiplex PCR, while TCRdb's copy carries only in-frame clones and drops some. Seen here are tens of thousands of clones, approximately 88% observed once, and the top ten hold around 16%. The CDR3 is made up of 12 amino acids. In germline, CDR1 is SEHNR, CDR2 FQNEAQ (reference sequence). Trimming took 6 bases from V and 4 from J, leaving 7 bases between them. The sequencing here drew on peripheral blood, taken before any cancer treatment. The receptor comes from a man aged 35 to 70 with stage I squamous cell lung carcinoma. The rearrangement uses TRBV7-9 and TRBJ1-5; D not certain. Here the CDR3 DNA reads TGTGCCAGCAGAGAACTAAATCAGCCCCAGCATTTT. Protein: CASRELNQPQHF.